The 9 T cell receptor beta chains in this list originate from one sample, sequenced in a study of beta chain features in type 1 diabetes. Expressed TCRB transcripts were sequenced because the entire RNA isolate underwent reverse transcription. The table came from immunoSEQ multiplex PCR; TCRdb's copy has only in-frame clones and leaves some out. The sample consists of roughly 300,000 clones, approximately 8% of them appearing once. The source material was central memory CD4+ T cells from blood. These receptor sequences come from a woman under 30 in good health.

This chain links TRBV28 with TRBJ2-2; the D is unclear. Germline V gene data show CDR1 as MDHEN and CDR2 as SYDVKM. Trimming removed 7 bases from V and 4 bases from J, with 13 bases in between. The CDR3 totals 14 residues. The DNA of the CDR3 is TGTGCCAGCATGAGGATACGAGGCACCGGGGAGCTGTTTTTT. Its protein is CASMRIRGTGELFF.

The V gene is TRBV4-2, the J gene TRBJ2-7; TRBD2 matches at 13 bases. After removal of 3 bases from V and 9 bases from J, the junction contained 8 bases not matched to a gene. This CDR3 is 15 amino acids long. Germline V gene lookup returns CDR1 LGHNA and CDR2 YNFKEQ. CDR3 residues: CASSHSAGLAGWQYF. The CDR3 DNA follows: TGTGCCAGCAGCCATTCCGCGGGACTAGCGGGGTGGCAGTACTTC.

This clone has at least ten counts. The V call is TRBV4-1, the J call TRBJ2-2, with 7 bases lining up with TRBD1. V dropped 4 bases and J dropped 5; count of bases not matched to a gene: 10. Germline V gene data show CDR1 as MGHRA and CDR2 as YSYEKL. This CDR3 is 16 amino acids long. Here the CDR3 DNA reads TGCGCCAGCAGCCCAGGGGGAGTTAATCCTACCGGGGAGCTGTTTTTT. Its protein is CASSPGGVNPTGELFF.

This clone came up a few times. V gene TRBV7-9 combines with J gene TRBJ2-3, with D unresolved. The length of the CDR3 is 14 residues. Germline V gene data show CDR1 as SEHNR and CDR2 as FQNEAQ (reference sequence). V lost 5 bases and J 1 base, leaving 10 bases between the germline ends. The CDR3 nucleotides read TGTGCCAGCAGCCCCTATGCGGGCACAGATACGCAGTATTTT. Encoded protein: CASSPYAGTDTQYF.

The chain links TRBV11-2 to TRBJ2-1, with D maybe TRBD2 (6 bases). The length of the CDR3 is 15 residues. V lost 5 bases and J lost 5, with 16 bases in between. The V gene's germline CDR1 is SGHAT and CDR2 FQNNGV. This chain's CDR3 is CASSPNLGGNNEQFF. The CDR3 DNA follows: TGTGCCAGCAGCCCGAATTTGGGGGGTAACAATGAGCAGTTCTTC.

This clone was detected only a few times. V gene TRBV19 combines with J gene TRBJ2-2, with TRBD1 matching 9 bases. Germline lookup yields CDR1 LNHDA and CDR2 SQIVND (reference sequence). The V segment lost 4 bases and the J segment 3 bases; nucleotides outside the gene matches: 6. The CDR3 covers 16 residues. The CDR3 DNA sequence: TGTGCCAGTAGTAGAACAGGGGGCCGGGACACCGGGGAGCTGTTTTTT. Translated, it gives CASSRTGGRDTGELFF.

This clone was picked up many times. The chain is built from TRBV6-6 and TRBJ1-1, with 7 positions matching TRBD1. Germline V lookup: CDR1 MNHNY, CDR2 SVGAGI (reference sequence). The CDR3 consists of 13 residues. With 11 bases clipped from V and 1 base from J, the junction kept 7 bases outside the gene matches. The CDR3 coding sequence is TGTGCCGTGCGGGGGACAGAGAACACTGAAGCTTTCTTT. Its protein product is CAVRGTENTEAFF.

This clone was detected only a few times. The J gene is TRBJ2-4, the V gene TRBV7-3, with D unclear. The CDR3 covers 14 residues. Germline loops: CDR1 SGHTA, CDR2 FQGTGA. Trimming shortened V by 2 bases and J by 0 bases, and 5 bases separated the two germline ends. The CDR3 is CASSLQPAKNIQYF. DNA for the CDR3: TGTGCCAGCAGCTTACAACCAGCCAAAAACATTCAGTACTTC.

The chain is built from TRBV5-8 and TRBJ1-1, with a weak D call TRBD1 (5 bases). This CDR3 is 14 amino acids long. CDR1 is SGHTS and CDR2 is YDEGEE in the germline V gene. The germline V and J ends were trimmed by 4 bases and 0 bases, with 10 bases remaining between them. In nucleotides, the CDR3 is TGTGCCAGCAGCGATACAGGTCTGAACACTGAAGCTTTCTTT. Amino acids: CASSDTGLNTEAFF. The complete variable domain, with remaining parts taken from reference TRBV5-8 and TRBJ1-1, reads EAGVTQSPTHLIKTRGQQATLRCSPISGHTSVYWYQQALGLGLQFLLWYDEGEERNRGNFPPRFSGRQFPNYSSELNVNALELEDSALYLCASSDTGLNTEAFFGQGTRLTVV.